This T cell receptor (beta chain) was recorded in a study of naive and memory T cell subsets. Both TRBC1 and TRBC2 were covered by a beta constant-region primer of two equimolar oligonucleotides. The ligated cDNA underwent four PCR rounds using SP2 and nested alpha and beta constant-region primers. The cDNA 3' end received a ligated single-stranded oligonucleotide carrying the SP2 primer and a 12-nucleotide UMI. TCRdb reprocessed the UMI-ligation and nested PCR reads with MiXCR, giving one entry per CDR3 protein. The profile shows 95,000 to 110,000 distinct CDR3 sequences, about 14% of them singletons. Between the trimmed V and J ends, which lost 5 bases and 2 bases, there was a span of 7 bases. The CDR3 covers 12 residues. Looked up from germline, CDR1 is MNHEY and CDR2 is SVGAGI. This clonotype was seen many times. Its antigen remains unknown. Study observations and caveats: Possibly reflecting memory cells re-expressing CD45RA, a few larger clonotypes occurred in naive repertoires, especially CD8.

The J gene is TRBJ2-7, the V gene TRBV6-5, with D unclear. Sequencing used naive CD8+ T cells from blood. The clonotype originates from a human donor in good health. CDR3 sequence reads: CASSRVPYEQYF. CDR3 nucleotide sequence: TGTGCCAGCAGTAGGGTTCCCTACGAGCAGTACTTC.